This T cell receptor beta chain came from a study of prognosis after radiotherapy for stage I lung cancer. About the research overall: Patients received stereotactic body radiotherapy alone, with no concurrent therapy.

CDR1 is SQVTM, CDR2 ANQGSEA, per germline. The CDR3 has 16 residues. Genomic DNA yielded TCR beta CDR3, amplified by two-round multiplex PCR. TRBV and TRBJ genes each had their own specific primers in first-round PCR. Second-round PCR used universal primers. One entry per CDR3 protein results from TCRdb running MiXCR on the multiplex PCR reads. Of 10,000 to 15,000 distinct CDR3 sequences detected, roughly 54% appear once; the ten largest clones hold 20% to 25%. Points on this clonotype: A junction end diverges from the germline sequence, so it may reflect a read error.

This sample comprised PBMCs, obtained before or after stereotactic body radiation therapy (not recorded which). This TCR derives from a donor over 45 with non-small cell lung cancer. The genes are TRBV29-1 and TRBJ2-7; 8 bases align to TRBD2. Here the CDR3 reads CSVETSVSRGSYEHYF. The CDR3 coding sequence is TGCAGCGTTGAGACTAGCGTGAGCAGGGGCTCCTACGAGCATTACTTC.